These 2 T cell receptor beta chains originate from one sample sequenced in a study of T-cell reconstitution after alpha-beta-depleted transplantation in children. The authors prepared the TCRbeta library with unique molecular identifiers. Each CDR3 protein gets one entry after TCRdb re-called the PCR reads with MiXCR. The table shows under 60,000 distinct CDR3 sequences, with about 5.7% occurring only once. The sample was PBMCs, mostly from graft donor cells, taken 60 days after TCRalphabeta/CD19-depleted stem cell transplant. The receptors stem from a female patient between 2 and 10 years old who had a stem cell transplant for aplastic anemia, so the T cells may come from the graft donor.

In this sample, this clonotype turned up many times. The CDR3 DNA follows: TGCAGTGCTAGCGGTGCGACAGGGGGCGGCTACACCTTC. Translation gives CSASGATGGGYTF. The V and J genes are TRBV20-1 and TRBJ1-2; TRBD1 matches 10 bases. The CDR3 loop spans 13 amino acids. J gave up 8 bases and V 3 bases, and 6 bases lay outside the gene matches. Germline assignment: CDR1 DFQATT and CDR2 SNEGSKA (reference sequence).

In this sample, this clonotype turned up many times. The CDR3 DNA follows: TGCAGCGTTGCTTCAGCGGGAGTTTGGTATGAGCAGTTCTTC. Protein sequence: CSVASAGVWYEQFF. This sequence joins TRBV29-1 and TRBJ2-1, with 8 bases lining up with TRBD2. Trimming removed 4 bases from V and 8 bases from J; junction bases left unmatched: 10. CDR3 size: 14 residues. Germline values: CDR1 SQVTM, CDR2 ANQGSEA.